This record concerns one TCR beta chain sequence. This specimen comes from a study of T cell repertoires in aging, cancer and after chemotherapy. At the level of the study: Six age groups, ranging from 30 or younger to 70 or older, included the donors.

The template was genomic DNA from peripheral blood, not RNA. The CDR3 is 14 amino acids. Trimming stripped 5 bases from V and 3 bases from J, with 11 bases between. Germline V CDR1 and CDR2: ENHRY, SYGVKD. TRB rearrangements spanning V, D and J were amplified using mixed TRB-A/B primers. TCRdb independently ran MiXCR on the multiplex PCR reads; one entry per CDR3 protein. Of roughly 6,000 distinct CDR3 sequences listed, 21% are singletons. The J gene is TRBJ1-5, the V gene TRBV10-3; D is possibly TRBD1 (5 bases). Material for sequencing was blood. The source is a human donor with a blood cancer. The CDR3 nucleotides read TGTGCCATCAGTATGGGGGGTTCCAATCAGCCCCAGCATTTT. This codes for CAISMGGSNQPQHF.